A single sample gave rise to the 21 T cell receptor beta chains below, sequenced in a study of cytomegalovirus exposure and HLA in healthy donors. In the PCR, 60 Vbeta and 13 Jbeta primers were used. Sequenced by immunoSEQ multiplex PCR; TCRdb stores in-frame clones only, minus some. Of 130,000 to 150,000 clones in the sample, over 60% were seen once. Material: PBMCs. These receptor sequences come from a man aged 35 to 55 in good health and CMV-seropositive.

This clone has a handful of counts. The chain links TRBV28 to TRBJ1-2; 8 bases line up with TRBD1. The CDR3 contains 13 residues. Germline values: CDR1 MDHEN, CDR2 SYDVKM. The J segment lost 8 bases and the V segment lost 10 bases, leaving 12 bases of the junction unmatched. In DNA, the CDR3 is TGTGCCACCGGTGGGACAGGTAGGAGCGGCTACACCTTC. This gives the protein CATGGTGRSGYTF.

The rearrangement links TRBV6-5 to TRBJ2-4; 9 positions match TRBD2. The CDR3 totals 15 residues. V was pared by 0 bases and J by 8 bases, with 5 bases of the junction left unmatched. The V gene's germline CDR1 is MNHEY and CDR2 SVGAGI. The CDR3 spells CASSYSLSGGYIQYF. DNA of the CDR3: TGTGCCAGCAGTTACTCCCTAAGCGGGGGGTACATTCAGTACTTC.

DNA for the CDR3: TGTGCCAGCAGCTCCGCCCCCGGGACAGGGGACACCGGGGAGCTGTTTTTT. Residues: CASSSAPGTGDTGELFF. The chain couples TRBV5-4 to TRBJ2-2; 10 bases align to TRBD1. V shed 3 bases, J shed 3 bases, and the junction held 8 bases outside the gene matches. Looked up from germline, CDR1 is SGHNT and CDR2 is YYREEE (reference sequence). The CDR3 sequence is 17 residues long.

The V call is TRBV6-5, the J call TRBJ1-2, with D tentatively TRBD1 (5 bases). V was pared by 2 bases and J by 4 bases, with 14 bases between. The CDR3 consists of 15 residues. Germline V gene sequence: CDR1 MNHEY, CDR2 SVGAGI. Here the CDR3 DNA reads TGTGCCAGCAGTTACGGGCAGGGATCCACCTATGGCTACACCTTC. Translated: CASSYGQGSTYGYTF.

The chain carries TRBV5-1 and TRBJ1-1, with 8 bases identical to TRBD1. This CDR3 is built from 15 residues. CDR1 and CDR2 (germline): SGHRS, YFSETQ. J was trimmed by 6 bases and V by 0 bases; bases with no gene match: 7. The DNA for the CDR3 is TGCGCCAGCAGCTTGGACCCAGGGGGCTTGTCTGAAGCTTTCTTT. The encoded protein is CASSLDPGGLSEAFF.

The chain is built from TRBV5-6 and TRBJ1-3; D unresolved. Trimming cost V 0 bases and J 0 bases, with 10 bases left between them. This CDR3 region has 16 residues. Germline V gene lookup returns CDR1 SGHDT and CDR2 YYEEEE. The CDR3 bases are TGTGCCAGCAGCTTGGCCTTCGGGTCCTCTGGAAACACCATATATTTT. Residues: CASSLAFGSSGNTIYF.

The chain's CDR3 is CASRIGTGDEKLFF. DNA of the CDR3: TGTGCCAGCAGGATCGGGACAGGGGACGAAAAACTGTTTTTT. The chain recombines TRBV5-4 with TRBJ1-4, with 10 bases fitting TRBD1. CDR1 and CDR2 (germline): SGHNT, YYREEE (reference sequence). Unmatched junction bases numbered 6, after V lost 5 bases and J lost 8 bases. This CDR3 region has 14 residues.

The CDR3 DNA reads as TGCGCCAGCAGCTCGGCGGGAAACACTGAAGCTTTCTTT. It translates to CASSSAGNTEAFF. V is TRBV5-1 and J is TRBJ1-1; D remains unclear. The V and J ends lost 3 bases and 2 bases respectively, with 8 bases between them. Germline CDR1 is SGHRS and CDR2 is YFSETQ. This CDR3 contains 13 residues. Looking up the rest from reference TRBV5-1 and TRBJ1-1 gives the full variable domain: KAGVTQTPRYLIKTRGQQVTLSCSPISGHRSVSWYQQTPGQGLQFLFEYFSETQRNKGNFPGRFSGRQFSNSRSEMNVSTLELGDSALYLCASSSAGNTEAFFGQGTRLTVV.

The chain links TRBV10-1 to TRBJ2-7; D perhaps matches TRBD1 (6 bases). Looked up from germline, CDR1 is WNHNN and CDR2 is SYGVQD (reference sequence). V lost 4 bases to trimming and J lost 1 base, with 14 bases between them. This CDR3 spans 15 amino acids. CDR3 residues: CASSARAGTSYEQYF. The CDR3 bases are TGCGCCAGCAGTGCCAGGGCAGGGACATCCTACGAGCAGTACTTC.

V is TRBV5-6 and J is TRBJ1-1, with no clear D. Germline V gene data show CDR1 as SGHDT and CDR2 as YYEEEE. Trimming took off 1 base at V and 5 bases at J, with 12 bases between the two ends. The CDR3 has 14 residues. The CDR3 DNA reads TGTGCCAGCAGCTTGACCCACCGAGGTACTGAAGCTTTCTTT. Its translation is CASSLTHRGTEAFF. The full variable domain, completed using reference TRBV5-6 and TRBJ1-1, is DAGVTQSPTHLIKTRGQQVTLRCSPKSGHDTVSWYQQALGQGPQFIFQYYEEEERQRGNFPDRFSGHQFPNYSSELNVNALLLGDSALYLCASSLTHRGTEAFFGQGTRLTVV.

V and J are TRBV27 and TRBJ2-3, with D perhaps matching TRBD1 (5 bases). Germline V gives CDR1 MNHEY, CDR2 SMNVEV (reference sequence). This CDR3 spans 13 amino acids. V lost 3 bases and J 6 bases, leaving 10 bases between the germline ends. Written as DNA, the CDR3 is TGTGCCAGCAGTTTCTCAGGGTCGGATACGCAGTATTTT. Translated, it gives CASSFSGSDTQYF.

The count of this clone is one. Here the CDR3 reads CASSLGGRASGEQFF. The CDR3 bases are TGTGCCAGCAGTTTGGGGGGGAGGGCCTCGGGTGAGCAGTTCTTC. This sequence joins TRBV6-5 and TRBJ2-1, with 7 bases fitting TRBD2. CDR3 size: 15 residues. Germline CDR1 is MNHEY and CDR2 is SVGAGI. J lost 9 bases, V lost 4 bases, and 12 bases had no gene match.

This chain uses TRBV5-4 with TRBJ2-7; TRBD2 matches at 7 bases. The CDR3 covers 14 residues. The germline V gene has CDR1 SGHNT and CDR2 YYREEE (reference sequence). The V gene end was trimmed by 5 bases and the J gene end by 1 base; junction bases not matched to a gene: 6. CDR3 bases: TGTGCCAGCAGTCTAGCGGACAAATCCTACGAGCAGTACTTC. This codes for CASSLADKSYEQYF.

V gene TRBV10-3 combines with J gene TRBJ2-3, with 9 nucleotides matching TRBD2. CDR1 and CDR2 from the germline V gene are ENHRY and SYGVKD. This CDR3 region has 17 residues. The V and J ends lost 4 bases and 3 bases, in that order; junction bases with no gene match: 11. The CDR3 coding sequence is TGTGCCATCAGTGGGGCCACCGGGCGGGGGGGTACAGATACGCAGTATTTT. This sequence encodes CAISGATGRGGTDTQYF.

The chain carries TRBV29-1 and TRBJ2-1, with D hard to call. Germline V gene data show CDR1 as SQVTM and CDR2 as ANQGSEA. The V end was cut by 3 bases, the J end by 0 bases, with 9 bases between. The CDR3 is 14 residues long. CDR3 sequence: CSVELMSSYNEQFF. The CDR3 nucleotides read TGCAGCGTTGAGCTGATGAGCTCCTACAATGAGCAGTTCTTC.

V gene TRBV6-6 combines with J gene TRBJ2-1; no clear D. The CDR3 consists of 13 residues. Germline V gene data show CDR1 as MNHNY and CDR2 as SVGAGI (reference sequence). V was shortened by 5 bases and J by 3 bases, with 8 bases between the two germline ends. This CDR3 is CASSGLVYNEQFF. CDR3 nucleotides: TGTGCCAGCAGTGGCCTAGTCTACAATGAGCAGTTCTTC.

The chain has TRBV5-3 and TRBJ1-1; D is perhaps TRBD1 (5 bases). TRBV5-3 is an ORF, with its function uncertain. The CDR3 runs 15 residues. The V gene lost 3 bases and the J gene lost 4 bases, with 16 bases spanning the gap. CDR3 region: CARSSLAGFGTEAFF. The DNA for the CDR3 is TGTGCCAGAAGCTCCCTGGCAGGGTTCGGCACTGAAGCTTTCTTT.

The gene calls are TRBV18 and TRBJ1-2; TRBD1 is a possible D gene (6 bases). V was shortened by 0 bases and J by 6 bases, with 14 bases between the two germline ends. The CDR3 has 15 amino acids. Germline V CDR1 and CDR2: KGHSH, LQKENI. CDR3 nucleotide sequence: TGTGCCAGCTCACCACCAACCGCAGGGGTCGATGGCTACACCTTC. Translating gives CASSPPTAGVDGYTF. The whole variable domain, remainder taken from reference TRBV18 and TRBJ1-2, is NAGVMQNPRHLVRRRGQEARLRCSPMKGHSHVYWYRQLPEEGLKFMVYLQKENIIDESGMPKERFSAEFPKEGPSILRIQQVVRGDSAAYFCASSPPTAGVDGYTFGSGTRLTVV.

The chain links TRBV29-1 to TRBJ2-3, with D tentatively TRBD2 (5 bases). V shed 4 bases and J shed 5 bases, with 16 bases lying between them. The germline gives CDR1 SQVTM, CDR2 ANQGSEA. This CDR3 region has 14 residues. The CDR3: CSVGSAGGLDTQYF. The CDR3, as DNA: TGCAGCGTTGGCTCTGCGGGCGGTTTAGATACGCAGTATTTT.

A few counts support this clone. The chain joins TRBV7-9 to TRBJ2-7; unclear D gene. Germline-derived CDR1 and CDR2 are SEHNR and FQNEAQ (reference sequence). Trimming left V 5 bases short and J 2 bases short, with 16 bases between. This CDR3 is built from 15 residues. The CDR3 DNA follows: TGTGCCAGCAGCCCCCCGATAGACTCAGCCTACGAGCAGTACTTC. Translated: CASSPPIDSAYEQYF.

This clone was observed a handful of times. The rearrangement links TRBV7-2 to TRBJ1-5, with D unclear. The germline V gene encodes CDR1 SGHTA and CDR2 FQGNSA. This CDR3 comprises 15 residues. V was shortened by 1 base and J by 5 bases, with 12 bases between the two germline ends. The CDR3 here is CASSLVQKTDQPQHF. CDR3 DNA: TGTGCCAGCAGCTTAGTACAGAAGACCGATCAGCCCCAGCATTTT.